A single sample gave rise to the 27 T cell receptor beta chains below, sequenced in a study of blood T cell repertoires in COVID-19. TCRdb keeps only in-frame clones here, not all; method: immunoSEQ multiplex PCR. This sample yields 300,000 to 350,000 clones, of which over 75% are seen a single time; roughly 7% belongs to the top ten. Input material: peripheral blood. These receptors originate from a woman aged 30 to 39 with COVID-19, enrolled during active disease.

This chain connects TRBV19 to TRBJ2-3; tentative D call: TRBD2 (6 bases). V was shortened by 4 bases and J by 1 base, with 12 bases between the two germline ends. Germline V gene lookup returns CDR1 LNHDA and CDR2 SQIVND (reference sequence). The CDR3 extends over 15 amino acids. Written as DNA, the CDR3 is TGTGCCAGTAGTAAAAACCGACTAGGCACAGATACGCAGTATTTT. Its protein is CASSKNRLGTDTQYF.

The chain has TRBV2 and TRBJ2-4; D gene ambiguous. The CDR3 totals 14 residues. Germline V lookup: CDR1 SNHLY, CDR2 FYNNEI. V was trimmed by 3 bases and J by 0 bases, leaving 6 bases between them. The CDR3 region has the DNA TGTGCCAGCAGTGATGGCAGAGCCAAAAACATTCAGTACTTC. Encoded protein: CASSDGRAKNIQYF.

The chain combines TRBV30 with TRBJ1-5; D ambiguous. The CDR3 extends over 13 amino acids. The V gene's germline CDR1 is GTSNPN and CDR2 SVGIG (reference sequence). V was shortened by 2 bases and J by 0 bases, with 5 bases between the two germline ends. The CDR3 loop reads CAWSQYSNQPQHF. CDR3 nucleotide sequence: TGTGCCTGGAGTCAGTATAGCAATCAGCCCCAGCATTTT.

This clone came up once. The gene calls are TRBV5-1 and TRBJ1-4; the match to TRBD1 covers 8 bases. The germline CDR1 and CDR2 sequences are SGHRS and YFSETQ. The J segment lost 8 bases and the V segment lost 0 bases, leaving 6 bases of the junction unmatched. The CDR3 spans 15 residues. DNA for the CDR3: TGCGCCAGCAGCTTGGAGGGACAGGCAGGCGAAAAACTGTTTTTT. Amino acids: CASSLEGQAGEKLFF.

The V and J genes are TRBV19 and TRBJ1-1, with 7 bases fitting TRBD1. CDR3 length equals 15 residues. Unmatched junction bases numbered 6, after V lost 1 base and J lost 4 bases. Germline V gene data show CDR1 as LNHDA and CDR2 as SQIVND (reference sequence). CDR3 sequence reads: CASSIVVTGLTEAFF. In nucleotides, the CDR3 is TGTGCCAGTAGTATAGTCGTGACAGGGCTCACTGAAGCTTTCTTT.

The V gene is TRBV28, the J gene TRBJ1-1, with 8 bases that match TRBD1. This CDR3 is built from 15 residues. CDR1 is MDHEN and CDR2 is SYDVKM in the germline V gene. The junction had 5 bases not matched to a gene; V was cut back by 5 bases and J by 0 bases. CDR3 amino acids: CASSLPTGVNTEAFF. CDR3 nucleotide sequence: TGTGCCAGCAGTCTCCCGACAGGGGTGAACACTGAAGCTTTCTTT.

This clone was seen a few times. The rearrangement links TRBV2 to TRBJ2-7; 9 bases match TRBD1. Germline CDR1 reads SNHLY; CDR2 reads FYNNEI. The CDR3 is 16 residues long. V lost 10 bases to trimming and J lost 1 base; unmatched junction nucleotides: 14. CDR3 coding DNA: TGTGCCATGAAGACGTCACCGGGACAGGGATCCTACGAGCAGTACTTC. It is translated as CAMKTSPGQGSYEQYF. Variable domain in full (rest from reference TRBV2 and TRBJ2-7): EPEVTQTPSHQVTQMGQEVILRCVPISNHLYFYWYRQILGQKVEFLVSFYNNEISEKSEIFDDQFSVERPDGSNFTLKIRSTKLEDSAMYFCAMKTSPGQGSYEQYFGPGTRLTVT.

V and J are TRBV19 and TRBJ2-2; 7 bases line up with TRBD2. The trim removed 4 bases at V and 3 bases at J, leaving 5 bases unmatched. The CDR3 sequence is 15 residues long. Germline CDR1 LNHDA, CDR2 SQIVND (reference sequence). CDR3 coding DNA: TGTGCCAGTAGTAACGGACTAGTACACACCGGGGAGCTGTTTTTT. This encodes CASSNGLVHTGELFF.

The J gene is TRBJ2-1, the V gene TRBV11-1; D might be TRBD1 (6 bases). The germline V gene encodes CDR1 SGHAT and CDR2 FQDESV (reference sequence). The V end was cut by 1 base, the J end by 8 bases, with 9 bases between. The CDR3 consists of 13 residues. The CDR3 DNA reads TGTGCCAGCAGCTTAGAGTGGGGGCATGAGCAGTTCTTC. Translated, it gives CASSLEWGHEQFF.

V gene TRBV28 combines with J gene TRBJ2-3, with TRBD1 as a possible D gene (5 bases). The CDR3 spans 17 residues. In germline, CDR1 is MDHEN, CDR2 SYDVKM. V was clipped by 3 bases and J by 0 bases, with 16 bases between them. The CDR3 sequence is CASSFFRAYSSTDTQYF. The DNA for the CDR3 is TGTGCCAGCAGTTTCTTCAGGGCCTACTCGAGCACAGATACGCAGTATTTT.

The chain has TRBV6-5 and TRBJ2-7; possible D gene TRBD1, 6 bases. The CDR3 covers 13 residues. Trimming removed 4 bases at V and 1 base at J, with 8 bases between. Germline V gene sequence: CDR1 MNHEY, CDR2 SVGAGI. CDR3 sequence: CASSSQGSYEQYF. CDR3 sequence (DNA): TGTGCCAGCAGTTCTCAGGGGTCCTACGAGCAGTACTTC.

This clone was seen a single time. The chain employs TRBV7-2 and TRBJ2-7; D possibly corresponds to TRBD1 (6 bases). Trimming removed 0 bases from V and 4 bases from J, with 13 bases in between. Germline CDR1 is SGHTA and CDR2 is FQGNSA. The CDR3 runs 15 residues. In DNA, the CDR3 is TGTGCCAGCAGCTTAGCGGGGGCGGGTGTATACGAGCAGTACTTC. Translation gives CASSLAGAGVYEQYF.

V is TRBV15 and J is TRBJ2-2; D perhaps matches TRBD1 (5 bases). V lost 1 base, J lost 4 bases, and 7 bases lay in between. CDR3 length equals 14 residues. Germline CDR1 reads LNHNV; CDR2 reads YYDKDF (reference sequence). CDR3: CATSRVDSTGELFF. As DNA, the CDR3 is TGTGCCACCAGCAGAGTCGACAGCACCGGGGAGCTGTTTTTT.

This chain connects TRBV7-9 to TRBJ2-3; 8 nucleotides agree with TRBD2. This CDR3 is 18 amino acids long. From germline, CDR1 is SEHNR and CDR2 FQNEAQ (reference sequence). J was trimmed by 1 base and V by 1 base; bases with no gene match: 10. CDR3 residues: CASSLVGLAGEGTDTQYF. CDR3 DNA sequence: TGTGCCAGCAGCTTAGTTGGACTAGCCGGAGAGGGCACAGATACGCAGTATTTT.

There are a few counts of this clone. Other DNA sequences within the sample encode an identical CDR3. V usage is TRBV7-6 and J usage is TRBJ1-2, with TRBD1 as a possible D gene (5 bases). CDR3 length: 14 residues. Germline V gives CDR1 SGHVS, CDR2 FNYEAQ. Trimming removed 5 bases from V and 4 bases from J, with 14 bases in between. The CDR3 DNA sequence: TGTGCCAGCAGCCCCACCTCAAGGGGCTATGGCTACACCTTC. Translation gives CASSPTSRGYGYTF.

The chain carries TRBV6-6 and TRBJ2-5; 10 bases align to TRBD1. This CDR3 comprises 15 residues. J was trimmed by 5 bases and V by 6 bases; bases with no gene match: 9. From germline, CDR1 is MNHNY and CDR2 SVGAGI (reference sequence). The CDR3 region has the DNA TGTGCCAGCAGGGCGGGACAGGGGAGTCTGGAGACCCAGTACTTC. Its protein product is CASRAGQGSLETQYF.

This chain links TRBV29-1 with TRBJ2-3; 9 nucleotides line up with TRBD1. There are 14 residues in the CDR3. The germline V gene has CDR1 SQVTM and CDR2 ANQGSEA. J gave up 0 bases and V 3 bases, and 1 base lay outside the gene matches. The CDR3 DNA sequence: TGCAGCGTTGAGGGACAGGGAAGCACAGATACGCAGTATTTT. It translates to CSVEGQGSTDTQYF.

V usage is TRBV28 and J usage is TRBJ2-2; TRBD1 matches 8 bases. The junction had 7 bases not matched to a gene; V was cut back by 6 bases and J by 4 bases. The length of the CDR3 is 15 residues. Germline V CDR1 and CDR2: MDHEN, SYDVKM. CDR3 sequence: CASRPDRVATGELFF. In DNA, the CDR3 is TGTGCCAGCAGACCGGACAGGGTTGCCACCGGGGAGCTGTTTTTT.

This chain joins TRBV6-2 or TRBV6-3 and TRBJ1-6, with 10 positions matching TRBD1. Trimming took 4 bases from V and 13 from J; bases not matched to a gene: 10. This CDR3 contains 15 residues. The germline V gene has CDR1 MNHEY and CDR2 SVGEGT. DNA for the CDR3: TGTGCCAGCAGTTTTCAAGGACAGGGGGTTGCCCCCCTCCACTTT. Translating it yields CASSFQGQGVAPLHF.

The rearrangement links TRBV9 to TRBJ1-3, with TRBD1 matching 8 bases. V lost 4 bases to trimming and J lost 0 bases; unmatched junction nucleotides: 6. There are 16 residues in the CDR3. The germline gives CDR1 SGDLS, CDR2 YYNGEE. The CDR3 DNA sequence: TGTGCCAGCAGCCCGACAGGGGACAGCTCTGGAAACACCATATATTTT. Translation: CASSPTGDSSGNTIYF.

The chain carries TRBV15 and TRBJ1-1; D call uncertain. CDR1 LNHNV and CDR2 YYDKDF come from the germline V gene (reference sequence). CDR3 length: 12 amino acids. V was cut by 0 bases and J by 7 bases, with 6 bases left in between. In DNA, the CDR3 is TGTGCCACCAGCAGAGATGCGGATGAAGCTTTCTTT. This encodes CATSRDADEAFF.

This clone came up a few times. The CDR3: CAWNQGTDGDTEAFF. CDR3 nucleotides: TGTGCCTGGAATCAAGGGACAGATGGCGACACTGAAGCTTTCTTT. This chain joins TRBV30 and TRBJ1-1, with 7 bases lining up with TRBD1. J lost 3 bases, V lost 4 bases, and 11 bases had no gene match. The CDR3 extends over 15 amino acids. Germline V gives CDR1 GTSNPN, CDR2 SVGIG (reference sequence).

This chain connects TRBV18 to TRBJ2-6; D is possibly TRBD2 (6 bases). The CDR3 sequence is 16 residues long. The germline V gene encodes CDR1 KGHSH and CDR2 LQKENI. V was trimmed by 6 bases and J by 0 bases, leaving 12 bases between them. CDR3 sequence: CASSTTGASGANVLTF. In DNA, the CDR3 is TGTGCCAGCTCCACCACGGGAGCCTCTGGGGCCAACGTCCTGACTTTC.

The chain links TRBV20-1 to TRBJ1-5; a weak D match, TRBD1 (5 bases). CDR1 is DFQATT and CDR2 is SNEGSKA in the germline V gene (reference sequence). This CDR3 is built from 13 residues. V dropped 3 bases and J dropped 1 base, with 7 bases sitting between them. CDR3 region: CSASWGSNQPQHF. In nucleotides, the CDR3 is TGCAGTGCTAGTTGGGGCAGCAATCAGCCCCAGCATTTT.

The chain employs TRBV19 and TRBJ2-1; the D gene is possibly TRBD2 (6 bases). The CDR3 sequence is 11 residues long. CDR1 is LNHDA and CDR2 is SQIVND in the germline V gene (reference sequence). The V end was cut by 3 bases, the J end by 12 bases, with 9 bases between. The CDR3 region has the DNA TGTGCCAGTAGTATTGCGGGAAGGCAGTTCTTC. Protein: CASSIAGRQFF.

The gene calls are TRBV27 and TRBJ2-7, with TRBD2 identical over 9 bases. Germline V lookup: CDR1 MNHEY, CDR2 SMNVEV (reference sequence). V lost 6 bases to trimming and J lost 1 base; unmatched junction nucleotides: 7. The CDR3 totals 15 residues. The CDR3 loop is CASSLFAGGSYEQYF. The CDR3, as DNA: TGTGCCAGCAGCCTCTTTGCGGGGGGGTCCTACGAGCAGTACTTC.

The chain has TRBV15 and TRBJ2-1, with 10 bases that match TRBD2. The CDR3 contains 15 residues. With 5 bases clipped from V and 9 bases from J, the junction kept 10 bases outside the gene matches. Germline lookup yields CDR1 LNHNV and CDR2 YYDKDF (reference sequence). The CDR3, as DNA: TGTGCCACCAGCTTTTCCCTAGCGGGAGCGGTTGAGCAGTTCTTC. This codes for CATSFSLAGAVEQFF.